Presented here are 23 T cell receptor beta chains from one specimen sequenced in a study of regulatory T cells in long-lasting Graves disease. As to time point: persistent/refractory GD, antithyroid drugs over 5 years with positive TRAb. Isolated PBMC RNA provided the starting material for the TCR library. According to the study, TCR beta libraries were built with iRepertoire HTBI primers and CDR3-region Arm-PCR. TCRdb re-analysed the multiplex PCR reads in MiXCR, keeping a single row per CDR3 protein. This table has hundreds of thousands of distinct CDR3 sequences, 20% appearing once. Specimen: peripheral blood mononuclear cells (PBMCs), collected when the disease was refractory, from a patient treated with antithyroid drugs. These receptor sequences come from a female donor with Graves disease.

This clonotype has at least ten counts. The DNA for the CDR3 is TGTGCCAGCAGTTTACGGGGAGTGGACACTGAAGCTTTCTTT. Translating gives CASSLRGVDTEAFF. V usage is TRBV28 and J usage is TRBJ1-1, with unresolved D. This CDR3 is 14 amino acids long. CDR1 is MDHEN and CDR2 is SYDVKM in the germline V gene. V lost 2 bases and J 3 bases, leaving 10 bases between the germline ends.

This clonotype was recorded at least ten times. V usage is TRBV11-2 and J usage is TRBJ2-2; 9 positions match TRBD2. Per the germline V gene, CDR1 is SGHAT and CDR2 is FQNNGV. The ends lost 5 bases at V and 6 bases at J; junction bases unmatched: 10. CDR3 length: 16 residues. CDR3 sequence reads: CASSKPGLASAGELFF. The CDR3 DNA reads TGTGCCAGCAGCAAACCGGGACTAGCATCCGCCGGGGAGCTGTTTTTT.

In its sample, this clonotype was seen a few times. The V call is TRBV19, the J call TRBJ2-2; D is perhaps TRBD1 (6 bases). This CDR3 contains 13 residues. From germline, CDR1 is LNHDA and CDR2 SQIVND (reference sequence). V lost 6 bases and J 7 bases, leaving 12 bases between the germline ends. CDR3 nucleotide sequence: TGTGCCAGTAGCTGGTCAGGGGTCGGGGAGCTGTTTTTT. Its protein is CASSWSGVGELFF.

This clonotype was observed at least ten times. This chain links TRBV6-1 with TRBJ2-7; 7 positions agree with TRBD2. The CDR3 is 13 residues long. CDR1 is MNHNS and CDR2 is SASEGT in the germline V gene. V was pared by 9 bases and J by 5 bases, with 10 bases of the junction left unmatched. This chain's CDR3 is CASYYGGSDEQYF. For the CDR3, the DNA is TGTGCCAGTTATTACGGGGGGTCGGACGAGCAGTACTTC.

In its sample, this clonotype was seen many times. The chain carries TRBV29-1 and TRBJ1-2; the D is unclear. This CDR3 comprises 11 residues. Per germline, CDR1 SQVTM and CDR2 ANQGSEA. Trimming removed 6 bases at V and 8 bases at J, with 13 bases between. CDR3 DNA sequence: TGCAGCGTCGACCAGTTTCCCGGCTACACCTTC. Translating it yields CSVDQFPGYTF.

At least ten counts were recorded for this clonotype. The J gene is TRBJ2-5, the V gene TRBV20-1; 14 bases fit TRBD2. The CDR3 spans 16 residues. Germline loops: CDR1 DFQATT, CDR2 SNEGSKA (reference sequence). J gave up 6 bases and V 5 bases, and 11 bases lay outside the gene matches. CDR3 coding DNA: TGCAGTGCTGAGCGGGGACTAGCGGGAGTGCGGAAGACCCAGTACTTC. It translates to CSAERGLAGVRKTQYF.

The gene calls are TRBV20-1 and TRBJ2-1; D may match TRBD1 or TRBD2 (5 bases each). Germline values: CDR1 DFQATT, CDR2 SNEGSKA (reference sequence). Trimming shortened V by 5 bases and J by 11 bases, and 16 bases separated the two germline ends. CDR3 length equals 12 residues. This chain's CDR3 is CSAPGTGTQQFF. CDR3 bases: TGCAGTGCTCCAGGGACCGGGACCCAGCAGTTCTTC.

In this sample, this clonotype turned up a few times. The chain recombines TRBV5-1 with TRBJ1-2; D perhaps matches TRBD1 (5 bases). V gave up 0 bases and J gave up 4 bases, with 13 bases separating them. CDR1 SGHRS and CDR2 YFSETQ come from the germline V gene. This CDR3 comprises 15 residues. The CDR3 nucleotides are TGCGCCAGCAGCTTGGAATTGGGACTGTCCTATGGCTACACCTTC. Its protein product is CASSLELGLSYGYTF.

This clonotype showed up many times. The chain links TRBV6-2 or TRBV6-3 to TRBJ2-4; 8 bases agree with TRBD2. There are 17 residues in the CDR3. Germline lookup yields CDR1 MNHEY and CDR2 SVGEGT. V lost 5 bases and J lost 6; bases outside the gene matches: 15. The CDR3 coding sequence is TGTGCCAGCAGTCCTGTCAGACTAGCGTCTACCATAAACATTCAGTACTTC. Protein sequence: CASSPVRLASTINIQYF.

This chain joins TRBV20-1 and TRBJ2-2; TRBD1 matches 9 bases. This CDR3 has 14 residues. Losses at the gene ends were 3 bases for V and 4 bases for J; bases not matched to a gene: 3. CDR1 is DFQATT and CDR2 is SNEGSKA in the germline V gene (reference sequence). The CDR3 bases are TGCAGTGCTAGGACAGGGGGATTCACCGGGGAGCTGTTTTTT. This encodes CSARTGGFTGELFF.

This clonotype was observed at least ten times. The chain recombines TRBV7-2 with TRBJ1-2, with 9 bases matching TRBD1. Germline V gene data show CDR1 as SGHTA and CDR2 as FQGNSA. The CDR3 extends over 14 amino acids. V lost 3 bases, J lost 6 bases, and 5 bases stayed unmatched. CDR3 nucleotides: TGTGCCAGCAGCTTGAAACAGGGGGCGGATGGCTACACCTTC. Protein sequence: CASSLKQGADGYTF. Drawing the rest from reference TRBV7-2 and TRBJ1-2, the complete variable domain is GAGVSQSPSNKVTEKGKDVELRCDPISGHTALYWYRQSLGQGLEFLIYFQGNSAPDKSGLPSDRFSAERTGGSVSTLTIQRTQQEDSAVYLCASSLKQGADGYTFGSGTRLTVV.

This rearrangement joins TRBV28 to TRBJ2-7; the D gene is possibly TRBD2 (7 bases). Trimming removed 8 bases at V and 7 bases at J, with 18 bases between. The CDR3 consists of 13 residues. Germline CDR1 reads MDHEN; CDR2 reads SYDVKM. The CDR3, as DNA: TGTGCCAGCGAGAGGGGGGAGGGTGAAGAGCAGTACTTC. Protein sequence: CASERGEGEEQYF. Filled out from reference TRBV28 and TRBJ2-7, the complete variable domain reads DVKVTQSSRYLVKRTGEKVFLECVQDMDHENMFWYRQDPGLGLRLIYFSYDVKMKEKGDIPEGYSVSREKKERFSLILESASTNQTSMYLCASERGEGEEQYFGPGTRLTVT.

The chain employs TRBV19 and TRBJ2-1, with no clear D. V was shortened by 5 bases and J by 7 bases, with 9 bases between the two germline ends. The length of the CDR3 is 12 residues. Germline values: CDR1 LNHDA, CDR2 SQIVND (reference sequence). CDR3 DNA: TGTGCCAGTAGTGGTAAGCTAAATGAGCAGTTCTTC. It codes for CASSGKLNEQFF.

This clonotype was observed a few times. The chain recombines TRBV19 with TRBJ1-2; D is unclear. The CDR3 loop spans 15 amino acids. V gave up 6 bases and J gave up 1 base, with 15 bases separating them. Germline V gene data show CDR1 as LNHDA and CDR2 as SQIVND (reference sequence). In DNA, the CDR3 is TGTGCCAGTAGGCCGGGTGAAGACGGTAACTATGGCTACACCTTC. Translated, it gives CASRPGEDGNYGYTF.

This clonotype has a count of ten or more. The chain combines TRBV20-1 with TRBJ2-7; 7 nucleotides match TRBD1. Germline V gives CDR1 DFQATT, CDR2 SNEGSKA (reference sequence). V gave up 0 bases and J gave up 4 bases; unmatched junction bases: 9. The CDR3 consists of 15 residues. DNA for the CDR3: TGCAGTGCTAGAGATAGGACAGGTGGGACGTACGAGCAGTACTTC. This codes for CSARDRTGGTYEQYF.

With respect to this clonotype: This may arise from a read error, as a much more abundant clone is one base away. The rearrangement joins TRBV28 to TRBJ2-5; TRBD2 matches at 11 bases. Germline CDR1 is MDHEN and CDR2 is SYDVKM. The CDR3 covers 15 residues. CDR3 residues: CASSPGLAVQEAQYF. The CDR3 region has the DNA TGTGCCAGCAGTCCGGGACTAGCGGTACAAGAGGCCCAGTACTTC.

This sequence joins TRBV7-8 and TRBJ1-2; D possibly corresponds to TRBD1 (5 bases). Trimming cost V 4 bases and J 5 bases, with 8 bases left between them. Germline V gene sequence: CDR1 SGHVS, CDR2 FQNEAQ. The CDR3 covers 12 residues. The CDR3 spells CASSSTVYGYTF. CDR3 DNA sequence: TGTGCCAGCAGCTCGACAGTGTATGGCTACACCTTC.

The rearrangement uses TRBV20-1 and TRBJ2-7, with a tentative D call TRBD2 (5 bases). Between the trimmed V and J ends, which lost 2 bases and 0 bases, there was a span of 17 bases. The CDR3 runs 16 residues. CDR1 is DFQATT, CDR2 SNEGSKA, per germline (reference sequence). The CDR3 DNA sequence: TGCAGTGCTAGAAACACCGAGACGGGAAGCTCCTACGAGCAGTACTTC. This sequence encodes CSARNTETGSSYEQYF.

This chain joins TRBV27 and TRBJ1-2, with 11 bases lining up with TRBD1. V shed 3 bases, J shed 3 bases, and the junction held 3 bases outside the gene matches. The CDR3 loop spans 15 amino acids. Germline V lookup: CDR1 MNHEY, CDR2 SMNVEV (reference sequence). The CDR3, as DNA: TGTGCCAGCAGTTTGAGGACAGGGGGCCACTATGGCTACACCTTC. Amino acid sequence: CASSLRTGGHYGYTF.

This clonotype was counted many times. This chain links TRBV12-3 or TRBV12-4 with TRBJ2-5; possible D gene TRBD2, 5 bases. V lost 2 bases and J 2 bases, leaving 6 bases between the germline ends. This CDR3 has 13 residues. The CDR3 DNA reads TGTGCCAGCAGTTTATCGGGGCAAGAGACCCAGTACTTC. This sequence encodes CASSLSGQETQYF.

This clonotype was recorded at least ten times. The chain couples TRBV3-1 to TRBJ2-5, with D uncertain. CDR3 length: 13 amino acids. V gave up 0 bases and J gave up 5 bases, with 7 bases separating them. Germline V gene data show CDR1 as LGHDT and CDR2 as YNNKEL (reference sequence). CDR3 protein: CASSQESVETQYF. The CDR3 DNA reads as TGTGCCAGCAGCCAAGAGTCTGTGGAGACCCAGTACTTC.

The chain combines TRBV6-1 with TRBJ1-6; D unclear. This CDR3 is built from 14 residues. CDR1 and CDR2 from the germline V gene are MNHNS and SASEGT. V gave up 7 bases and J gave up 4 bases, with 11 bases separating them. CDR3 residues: CASIPGIYNSPLHF. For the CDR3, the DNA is TGTGCCAGCATACCTGGGATTTATAATTCACCCCTCCACTTT.

The CDR3 spells CASSTSLAGGFIDTQYF. As DNA, the CDR3 is TGTGCCAGCAGCACCTCTCTAGCGGGAGGGTTCATCGATACGCAGTATTTT. The chain uses TRBV7-2 and TRBJ2-3; 12 bases map to TRBD2. Per the germline V gene, CDR1 is SGHTA and CDR2 is FQGNSA. This CDR3 has 17 amino acids. V shed 5 bases, J shed 6 bases, and the junction held 12 bases outside the gene matches.